What follows describes a single TCR beta chain. What it binds is unknown. This table comes from immunoSEQ multiplex PCR, and its TCRdb copy is limited to in-frame clones, with some not included. The repertoire holds around 26,000 clones, with roughly 85% as singletons. The sample comes from a study of a mutant IDH1 vaccine in newly diagnosed glioma. For the study at large: Following radiotherapy alone, or alongside temozolomide cycles, vaccination was started after an interval of 4-6 weeks. Earlier care involved radiotherapy, temozolomide, or both, and the majority received both.

The time point was: week 35, safety follow-up. A 20-mer mutant IDH1 peptide at 300 ug was injected subcutaneously with topical imiquimod. Newly diagnosed WHO grade 3 or 4 IDH1-mutant, ATRX-lost astrocytomas were identified in the donors. Study-wide points: Among all patients, vaccine-induced immune responses occurred in roughly 93%.

Material: PBMCs, obtained from a glioma patient whose treatment included an IDH1 peptide vaccine. This sequence originates from a man aged 25-40 years with glioma.

The CDR3 bases are TGCGCCAGCAGCTATAGCGGGGGGGCCGATGAGCAGTTCTTC. It codes for CASSYSGGADEQFF. This chain uses TRBV5-1 with TRBJ2-1; 11 positions match TRBD2. Germline V CDR1 and CDR2: SGHRS, YFSETQ. V lost 3 bases, J lost 8 bases, and 4 bases stayed unmatched. The CDR3 consists of 14 residues.